This passage covers 5 T cell receptor beta chains from one sample sequenced in a study of blood T cells in healthy people across ages. A second PCR, run for about 7 to 12 cycles, used a sample-barcoded 5' primer plus a J-beta primer mix. TCRdb redid the calling of the 5' RACE reads with MiXCR, one entry per CDR3 protein. Counted here are around 800,000 distinct CDR3 sequences, roughly 50% occurring once; the ten biggest clones make up approximately 40%. The sequencing input was blood. The source of these receptors is a man older than 75 in good health.

The rearrangement uses TRBV20-1 and TRBJ2-7, with 8 nucleotides matching TRBD2. CDR3 length: 14 residues. CDR1 and CDR2 (germline): DFQATT, SNEGSKA (reference sequence). V was pared by 1 base and J by 4 bases, with 6 bases of the junction left unmatched. The CDR3 is CSARATGLAYEQYF. The CDR3, as DNA: TGCAGTGCTAGAGCTACCGGACTAGCATACGAGCAGTACTTC.

V and J are TRBV5-1 and TRBJ2-7; possibly TRBD1 for D (5 bases). Germline V lookup: CDR1 SGHRS, CDR2 YFSETQ. The CDR3 has 14 amino acids. Trimming removed 4 bases at V and 2 bases at J, with 13 bases between. CDR3 sequence: CASSVTGPAYEQYF. The CDR3 DNA follows: TGCGCCAGCAGCGTCACAGGTCCGGCCTACGAGCAGTACTTC.

This clonotype came up a few times. This chain links TRBV7-2 with TRBJ1-5; possibly TRBD1 for D (6 bases). Germline V gene lookup returns CDR1 SGHTA and CDR2 FQGNSA. V dropped 1 base and J dropped 5 bases, with 12 bases sitting between them. The CDR3 has 15 amino acids. The CDR3 region has the DNA TGTGCCAGCAGCTTAGTGACGGGGGCAGATCAGCCCCAGCATTTT. Its translation: CASSLVTGADQPQHF.

This clonotype was seen more than once but under ten times. The V gene is TRBV15, the J gene TRBJ2-3; 7 nucleotides line up with TRBD2. Germline V gene lookup returns CDR1 LNHNV and CDR2 YYDKDF (reference sequence). Trimming cost V 0 bases and J 3 bases; bases outside gene matches: 6. The CDR3 runs to 16 residues. As DNA, the CDR3 is TGTGCCACCAGCAGAGAAGGGGTTAGCGGGACAGATACGCAGTATTTT. It codes for CATSREGVSGTDTQYF.

This clonotype was counted only a few times. The chain has TRBV12-3 or TRBV12-4 and TRBJ2-1; D gene unclear. V was cut by 6 bases and J by 8 bases, with 14 bases left in between. CDR3 size: 13 residues. The CDR3 DNA is TGTGCCAGCAGCCCCGACGGGTCGGATGAGCAGTTCTTC. Translated: CASSPDGSDEQFF.